The present T cell receptor (beta chain) was sequenced within a study of blood T cell repertoires in COVID-19. At the level of the study: T cells, B-cell-depleted T cells, or PBMCs supplied cDNA or gDNA.

V dropped 1 base and J dropped 5; count of bases not matched to a gene: 6. The CDR3 consists of 16 residues. CDR1 and CDR2 from the germline V gene are SGHDN and FVKESK. Methods used by the authors: The assay estimated nucleated cells by amplifying reference gene primers. The protocol was immunoSEQ multiplex PCR, while the TCRdb copy is restricted to in-frame clones and leaves out a portion. V, J and clone size are those of that table, while D and trimming were read from the DNA. The table lists 35,000 or so clones, 90% of them singletons, with 4.5% to 5.5% in the top ten. The TCR originated in a human donor in a cohort sampled during active COVID-19. This sequence joins TRBV14 and TRBJ2-5, with 11 bases aligning to TRBD2. Input material: peripheral blood. CDR3 DNA: TGTGCCAGCAGCCAAGTTCGACTAGCGGGGTGGGAGACCCAGTACTTC. As protein: CASSQVRLAGWETQYF.